A single sample is the source of the 8 T cell receptor beta chains below, sequenced in a study of tissue T cells after allogeneic stem cell transplantation. The method was immunoSEQ multiplex PCR; TCRdb's version includes in-frame clones alone and lacks a portion of them. Of 42,000 or so clones detected, approximately 92% appear once; the ten largest clones hold around 3.8%. Sequencing was performed on blood, taken before transplantation. Source of these receptors: a woman between 35 and 70 years old who later had graft-versus-host disease after an allogeneic stem cell transplant.

The chain joins TRBV5-5 to TRBJ2-3; TRBD1 matches at 10 bases. V trimming: 1 base; J trimming: 0 bases; junction bases outside the gene matches: 8. The CDR3 has 18 amino acids. Germline CDR1 is SGHKS and CDR2 is YYEKEE (reference sequence). The CDR3 region has the DNA TGTGCCAGCAGCTTGCAGGACAGGGGGGGACCTAGCACAGATACGCAGTATTTT. Translation gives CASSLQDRGGPSTDTQYF.

The chain is built from TRBV5-5 and TRBJ1-1; no clear D gene. This CDR3 is built from 14 residues. The V end lost 4 bases, the J end lost 1 base, and 11 bases lay between the germline ends. The germline gives CDR1 SGHKS, CDR2 YYEKEE (reference sequence). CDR3 protein: CASSQRTGNTEAFF. CDR3 coding DNA: TGTGCCAGCAGCCAGCGGACGGGGAACACTGAAGCTTTCTTT.

J is TRBJ1-5 and V is TRBV4-2; tentatively, D is TRBD1 (5 bases). The V end was cut by 0 bases, the J end by 2 bases, with 11 bases between. Germline V gene data show CDR1 as LGHNA and CDR2 as YNFKEQ. The length of the CDR3 is 16 residues. The CDR3 bases are TGTGCCAGCAGCCAAGAGGGAGGGGTCGGCAATCAGCCCCAGCATTTT. It encodes CASSQEGGVGNQPQHF.

The rearrangement links TRBV29-1 to TRBJ2-7, with TRBD2 as a possible D gene (6 bases). Trimming removed 4 bases at V and 2 bases at J, with 9 bases between. The CDR3 loop spans 12 amino acids. CDR1 and CDR2 (germline): SQVTM, ANQGSEA. DNA of the CDR3: TGCAGCGTTGCGGCTAGCGCCTACGAGCAGTACTTC. This translates into CSVAASAYEQYF.

This chain links TRBV7-9 with TRBJ2-1, with D perhaps being TRBD1 or TRBD2 (5 bases each). Germline V lookup: CDR1 SEHNR, CDR2 FQNEAQ (reference sequence). Trimming stripped 4 bases from V and 5 bases from J, with 21 bases between. The CDR3 covers 17 residues. CDR3 sequence (DNA): TGTGCCAGCAGCTGGGGCGTGCCAGCGGCCTATAACAATGAGCAGTTCTTC. Translated, it gives CASSWGVPAAYNNEQFF.

The chain combines TRBV5-5 with TRBJ2-6; D is unresolved. The germline V gene has CDR1 SGHKS and CDR2 YYEKEE (reference sequence). The CDR3 loop spans 15 amino acids. Trimming removed 2 bases at V and 0 bases at J, with 6 bases between. The CDR3 sequence is CASSFWGSGANVLTF. The CDR3 DNA is TGTGCCAGCAGCTTCTGGGGCTCTGGGGCCAACGTCCTGACTTTC.

This clone came up once. V is TRBV29-1 and J is TRBJ2-2; D is perhaps TRBD1 (6 bases). The CDR3 is 14 residues long. CDR1 and CDR2 from the germline V gene are SQVTM and ANQGSEA. V was clipped by 4 bases and J by 5 bases, with 14 bases between them. The CDR3 is CSVGEPGVTGELFF. In DNA form, the CDR3 reads TGCAGCGTTGGTGAGCCAGGGGTGACCGGGGAGCTGTTTTTT.

CDR3 nucleotides: TGTGCCAGCTCACCACAGGTCTCGGATCAGCCCCAGCATTTT. It translates to CASSPQVSDQPQHF. The chain carries TRBV18 and TRBJ1-5; D remains unclear. The CDR3 consists of 14 residues. Trimming removed 1 base from V and 5 bases from J, with 9 bases in between. Germline V lookup: CDR1 KGHSH, CDR2 LQKENI.